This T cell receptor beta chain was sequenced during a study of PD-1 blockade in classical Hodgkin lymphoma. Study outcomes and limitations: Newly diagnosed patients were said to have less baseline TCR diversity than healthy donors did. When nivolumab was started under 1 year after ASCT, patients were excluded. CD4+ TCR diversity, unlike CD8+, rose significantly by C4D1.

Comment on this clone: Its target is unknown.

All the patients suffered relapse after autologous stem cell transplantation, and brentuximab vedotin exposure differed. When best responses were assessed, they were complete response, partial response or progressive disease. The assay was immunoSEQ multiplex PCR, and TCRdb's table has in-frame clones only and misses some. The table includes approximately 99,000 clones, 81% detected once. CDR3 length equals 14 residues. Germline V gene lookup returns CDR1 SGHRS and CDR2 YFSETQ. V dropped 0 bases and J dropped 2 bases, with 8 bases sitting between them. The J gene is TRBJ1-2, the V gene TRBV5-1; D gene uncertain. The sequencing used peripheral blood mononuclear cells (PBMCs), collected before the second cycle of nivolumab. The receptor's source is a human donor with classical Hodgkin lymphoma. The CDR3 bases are TGCGCCAGCAGCTTGGGACCAGAAAACTATGGCTACACCTTC. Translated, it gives CASSLGPENYGYTF. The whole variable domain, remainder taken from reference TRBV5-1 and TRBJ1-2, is KAGVTQTPRYLIKTRGQQVTLSCSPISGHRSVSWYQQTPGQGLQFLFEYFSETQRNKGNFPGRFSGRQFSNSRSEMNVSTLELGDSALYLCASSLGPENYGYTFGSGTRLTVV.